The rows below give T cell receptor beta chains drawn from one sample of a study of identical twins. TCRdb analysed the 5' RACE reads with MiXCR anew, one entry per CDR3 protein. The sample lists 1.5 million to 2 million distinct CDR3 sequences; less than 40% were seen once. Sequences were obtained from cord blood. The receptors come from a newborn girl in good health. Both conserved end residues are part of each CDR3. A D gene is named only where the DNA matches it firmly. A clone size is listed for some rows: how often the clone was seen (once, few, many), or a class if it is expanded.

clone_size	v_call	d_call	j_call	cdr3_nt	cdr3_aa
few	TRBV20-1	NA	TRBJ2-5	TGCAGTGCTAGTAGCAGGGTAGGGGAGACCCAGTACTTC	CSASSRVGETQYF
few	TRBV20-1	TRBD1	TRBJ2-5	TGCAGTGCTAGAGCTAGACAGGGCCAAGAGACCCAGTACTTC	CSARARQGQETQYF
NA	TRBV10-3	NA	TRBJ2-2	TGTGCCATCAGTGAGGTACACACCGGGGAGCTGTTTTTT	CAISEVHTGELFF
NA	TRBV27	TRBD1	TRBJ2-7	TGTGCCAGCAGTCTCCTACAGGGGGCCAGCTACGAGCAGTACTTC	CASSLLQGASYEQYF
few	TRBV4-1	NA	TRBJ2-5	TGCGCCAGCAGCCAGGAACAGAATCAAGAGACCCAGTACTTC	CASSQEQNQETQYF
NA	TRBV7-2	NA	TRBJ2-3	TGTGTCAGCAGCTTGTTCCGCACAGATACGCAGTATTTT	CVSSLFRTDTQYF
NA	TRBV28	NA	TRBJ1-2	TGTGCCAGCAGTTTAATCCCGGGTAACTATGGCTACACCTTC	CASSLIPGNYGYTF
NA	TRBV6-2/TRBV6-3	NA	TRBJ2-4	TGTGCCAGCAGTTTACGGGGCGCCCCCGGAAACATTCAGTACTTC	CASSLRGAPGNIQYF
NA	TRBV28	TRBD1	TRBJ1-5	TGTGCCAGCAGTTTAGGCCCAGGGGGTGCCGGGCCCCAGCATTTT	CASSLGPGGAGPQHF
NA	TRBV20-1	TRBD2	TRBJ2-1	TGCAGTGCTTGGGGCGGGGGGCACCCCAATGAGCAGTTCTTC	CSAWGGGHPNEQFF
NA	TRBV29-1	NA	TRBJ2-7	TGCAGCGTTGTCGGGACCGGGACTTACTACAATGAGCAGTACTTC	CSVVGTGTYYNEQYF
few	TRBV7-2	NA	TRBJ2-3	TGTGCCAGCAGCTTGTGGCCCAGGCTCACAGATACGCAGTATTTT	CASSLWPRLTDTQYF
few	TRBV11-2	NA	TRBJ2-1	TGTGCCAGCAGCTTTTGGCGGGGGCCAATTTACAATGAGCAGTTCTTC	CASSFWRGPIYNEQFF
few	TRBV28	TRBD2	TRBJ2-3	TGTGCCAGCAGTTGGGATAAACTAGCGGGAGCCACAGATACGCAGTATTTT	CASSWDKLAGATDTQYF
NA	TRBV20-1	TRBD2	TRBJ2-3	TGCAGTGCCCCCAGGACTAGCGGGAGTGGTACGCAGTATTTT	CSAPRTSGSGTQYF
few	TRBV28	NA	TRBJ2-1	TGTGCCAGCAGTTTACGGTTGGGGGCTCGCGGAAATGAGCAGTTCTTC	CASSLRLGARGNEQFF
NA	TRBV29-1	TRBD1	TRBJ1-2	TGCAGCGTTCTAGCCGACCTGACAGGGGACCACTATGGCTACACCTTC	CSVLADLTGDHYGYTF
NA	TRBV30	NA	TRBJ2-5	TGTGCCTGGACTAGATCTGGAGAGACCCAGTACTTC	CAWTRSGETQYF
NA	TRBV20-1	NA	TRBJ2-7	TGCAGTGCTACCAGGACTATAGCCTACGAGCAGTACTTC	CSATRTIAYEQYF
NA	TRBV7-9	NA	TRBJ1-1	TGTGCCAGCAGCTTAGGTCGGGAAAGCACTGAAGCTTTCTTT	CASSLGRESTEAFF
NA	TRBV4-1	NA	TRBJ2-3	TGCGCCAGCAGCCAAGACGTAGCGAGCAGCACAGATACGCAGTATTTT	CASSQDVASSTDTQYF
NA	TRBV5-5	TRBD2	TRBJ2-2	TGTGCCAGCAGCTTGGGACTAGCGGGCCACACCGGGGAGCTGTTTTTT	CASSLGLAGHTGELFF